The 10 T cell receptor beta chains below were found in one sample sequenced in a study of vaccination and CD4 T cells after COVID-19. These receptors lack a known antigen. Sequencing of the DNA from cultured CD4+ T cells was carried out with the Oncomine TCR Beta short-read assay. TCRdb itself ran the PCR reads through MiXCR, one entry per CDR3 protein. The sample shows more than 9,000 distinct CDR3 sequences, roughly 40% of them seen only once. Treatment of the sample: roughly ten-day PBMC culture with coronavirus spike peptide pools or control peptides (ViraFEST assay). The source material was CD4+ T cells from blood, cultured in vitro, sampled after SARS-CoV-2 vaccination. Receptors originate from a human donor who had recovered from COVID-19.

This chain uses TRBV7-9 with TRBJ1-1; the match to TRBD1 covers 12 bases. The junction had 7 bases not matched to a gene; V was cut back by 3 bases and J by 5 bases. Germline V gives CDR1 SEHNR, CDR2 FQNEAQ (reference sequence). The CDR3 loop spans 16 amino acids. CDR3 residues: CASSLFGTGGRTEAFF. In DNA form, the CDR3 reads TGTGCCAGCAGCTTGTTTGGGACAGGGGGCCGGACTGAAGCTTTCTTT.

This clonotype was seen just once. The rearrangement links TRBV6-2 or TRBV6-3 to TRBJ2-6, with D maybe TRBD1 (5 bases). Germline CDR1 and CDR2: MNHEY and SVGEGT. This CDR3 is built from 19 residues. Trimming shortened V by 0 bases and J by 0 bases, and 15 bases separated the two germline ends. CDR3 sequence (DNA): TGTGCCAGCAGTTACTCGAGCCAGGGTAGACCCTCTGGGGCCAACGTCCTGACTTTC. Its protein is CASSYSSQGRPSGANVLTF.

The sample holds one count of this clonotype. The DNA for the CDR3 is TGTGCCAGCAGCGTAGGAGGGACAGGGGCAACAGATACGCAGTATTTT. Protein product: CASSVGGTGATDTQYF. This chain uses TRBV9 with TRBJ2-3, with TRBD1 matching over 10 bases. The germline V gene encodes CDR1 SGDLS and CDR2 YYNGEE. V shed 0 bases and J 3 bases; nucleotides not matched to a gene: 4. This CDR3 is 16 amino acids long.

This clonotype was counted only a few times. The V call is TRBV5-4, the J call TRBJ1-1; 7 nucleotides agree with TRBD1. The CDR3 is 16 residues long. CDR1 is SGHNT, CDR2 YYREEE, per germline (reference sequence). With 3 bases clipped from V and 3 bases from J, the junction kept 11 bases outside the gene matches. CDR3 region: CASSSFRAGGDTEAFF. The CDR3 DNA sequence: TGTGCCAGCAGCTCCTTTCGGGCAGGGGGGGACACTGAAGCTTTCTTT.

The CDR3 nucleotides are TGTGCCACCAGTGAGTCGACGTACACAGATACGCAGTATTTT. Amino acid sequence: CATSESTYTDTQYF. The chain recombines TRBV24-1 with TRBJ2-3; unclear D gene. The CDR3 spans 14 residues. CDR1 and CDR2 from the germline V gene are KGHDR and SFDVKD. The V and J ends lost 4 bases and 2 bases respectively, with 9 bases between them.

The chain carries TRBV24-1 and TRBJ2-3, with 10 bases aligning to TRBD1. Unmatched junction bases numbered 10, after V lost 2 bases and J lost 9 bases. CDR1 and CDR2 (germline): KGHDR, SFDVKD. The CDR3 is 16 amino acids. CDR3 in amino acids: CATSDWGTGAWGTQYF. The CDR3 DNA is TGTGCCACCAGTGATTGGGGGACAGGGGCGTGGGGGACGCAGTATTTT.

The rearrangement links TRBV6-1 to TRBJ2-7, with D possibly being TRBD1 or TRBD2 (5 bases each). The ends were cut back, 6 bases at V and 7 bases at J, with 25 bases in the middle. The V gene's germline CDR1 is MNHNS and CDR2 SASEGT. This CDR3 contains 16 residues. The CDR3 protein is CASSITSGTTGKEQYF. The CDR3 nucleotides read TGTGCCAGCAGCATTACCTCCGGGACCACGGGGAAGGAGCAGTACTTC.

The chain joins TRBV2 to TRBJ1-2, with 7 bases that match TRBD1. The CDR3 loop spans 15 amino acids. Germline V gene sequence: CDR1 SNHLY, CDR2 FYNNEI. The V and J ends lost 2 bases and 2 bases, in that order; junction bases with no gene match: 5. Here the CDR3 reads CASSERTGQNYGYTF. The CDR3 DNA reads as TGTGCCAGCAGTGAAAGGACAGGCCAGAACTATGGCTACACCTTC. Full variable domain (rest looked up from reference TRBV2 and TRBJ1-2): EPEVTQTPSHQVTQMGQEVILRCVPISNHLYFYWYRQILGQKVEFLVSFYNNEISEKSEIFDDQFSVERPDGSNFTLKIRSTKLEDSAMYFCASSERTGQNYGYTFGSGTRLTVV.

The genes are TRBV18 and TRBJ1-1; D call uncertain. The CDR3 is made up of 15 amino acids. V was clipped by 1 base and J by 2 bases, with 11 bases between them. CDR1 and CDR2 (germline): KGHSH, LQKENI. The CDR3, as DNA: TGTGCCAGCTCACCACAGAAGGGAATAAACACTGAAGCTTTCTTT. Translation: CASSPQKGINTEAFF.

The rearrangement uses TRBV10-1 and TRBJ2-1; D is ambiguous. This CDR3 is built from 17 residues. The germline CDR1 and CDR2 sequences are WNHNN and SYGVQD (reference sequence). Between the trimmed V and J ends, which lost 3 bases and 3 bases, there was a span of 18 bases. CDR3 region: CASSDMRENYNYNEQFF. The CDR3 region has the DNA TGCGCCAGCAGTGATATGAGAGAGAACTATAACTACAATGAGCAGTTCTTC.